The clone carrying this TCR beta chain has a handful of counts. What it recognizes is unknown. Next came a second PCR, run for roughly 7 to 12 cycles, which used a sample-barcoded 5' primer along with a J-beta primer mix. TCRdb redid the calling of the 5' RACE reads with MiXCR, one entry per CDR3 protein. The profile covers about 600,000 distinct CDR3 sequences, with around 48% appearing a single time and around 23% taken by the ten largest. The data are from a study of blood T cells in healthy people across ages. As for the study in general: When template switching was applied, about one barcoded beta molecule was captured per two T cells.

Staff drew 8 to 10 milliliters of peripheral blood from each donor. Germline-derived CDR1 and CDR2 are LGHNA and YSLEER. The CDR3 loop spans 15 amino acids. The ends were cut back, 0 bases at V and 5 bases at J, with 13 bases in the middle. General study findings and limits: One million T cells yielded diversity estimates that were considered underestimates.

The sample was blood. The clonotype comes from an elderly man in good health. The chain couples TRBV4-3 to TRBJ1-1; a weak D match, TRBD1 (5 bases). The CDR3 coding sequence is TGCGCCAGCAGCCAAGAGGGGGGATATGGTACTGAAGCTTTCTTT. It encodes CASSQEGGYGTEAFF.